A single sample is the source of the 30 T cell receptor beta chains below, sequenced in a study of cytotoxic CD8 clonotypes in ibrutinib-treated CLL. Assay used: immunoSEQ multiplex PCR; TCRdb lists only in-frame clones, some missing. The sample contains fewer than 50,000 clones, roughly 50% of which appear only once. The sample here was PBMCs, taken after 12 months of ibrutinib treatment. The receptors shown here come from a human donor with chronic lymphocytic leukemia.

The chain links TRBV19 to TRBJ2-3; 14 bases agree with TRBD2. The CDR3 sequence is 15 residues long. Unmatched junction bases numbered 6, after V lost 5 bases and J lost 8 bases. Germline CDR1 is LNHDA and CDR2 is SQIVND (reference sequence). The CDR3 spells CASSPPGLAGVTQYF. As DNA, the CDR3 is TGTGCCAGTAGTCCTCCGGGACTAGCGGGAGTTACGCAGTATTTT.

J is TRBJ1-2 and V is TRBV5-5; TRBD1 is a possible D gene (5 bases). In germline, CDR1 is SGHKS, CDR2 YYEKEE (reference sequence). The CDR3 extends over 15 amino acids. Trimming cost V 4 bases and J 4 bases, with 17 bases left between them. The CDR3 DNA reads TGTGCCAGCAGCCTCGGGGCCTGGCAGGGCTATGGCTACACCTTC. Translating gives CASSLGAWQGYGYTF. Looking up the rest from reference TRBV5-5 and TRBJ1-2 gives the full variable domain: DAGVTQSPTHLIKTRGQQVTLRCSPISGHKSVSWYQQVLGQGPQFIFQYYEKEERGRGNFPDRFSARQFPNYSSELNVNALLLGDSALYLCASSLGAWQGYGYTFGSGTRLTVV.

In this sample, this clone turned up a few times. The CDR3 nucleotides read TGCGCCAGCAGCCAGCTTAGCGGGGTGAGCACAGATACGCAGTATTTT. This encodes CASSQLSGVSTDTQYF. The chain combines TRBV4-1 with TRBJ2-3, with 8 bases matching TRBD2. This CDR3 comprises 16 residues. The germline CDR1 and CDR2 sequences are MGHRA and YSYEKL. V lost 3 bases and J lost 0; bases outside the gene matches: 5.

The V gene is TRBV28, the J gene TRBJ1-2; D remains ambiguous. The germline V gene encodes CDR1 MDHEN and CDR2 SYDVKM. Trimming removed 4 bases at V and 5 bases at J, with 14 bases between. The CDR3 spans 14 residues. DNA for the CDR3: TGTGCCAGCAGTTCACTCACAGCCTATTATGGCTACACCTTC. This translates into CASSSLTAYYGYTF.

The rearrangement joins TRBV27 to TRBJ1-5, with D possibly TRBD1 on 6 matching bases. V lost 6 bases, J lost 2 bases, and 23 bases lay in between. There are 18 residues in the CDR3. Germline values: CDR1 MNHEY, CDR2 SMNVEV (reference sequence). CDR3 nucleotide sequence: TGTGCCAGCAGCCCTATGGGGGGCCGGTGGGTAGGCAATCAGCCCCAGCATTTT. As protein: CASSPMGGRWVGNQPQHF.

V and J are TRBV5-8 and TRBJ1-4; D is undetermined. Per the germline V gene, CDR1 is SGHTS and CDR2 is YDEGEE. V shed 2 bases and J shed 0 bases, with 8 bases lying between them. This CDR3 has 15 residues. The CDR3 bases are TGTGCCAGCAGCTTTCACGGGGCAACTAATGAAAAACTGTTTTTT. This sequence encodes CASSFHGATNEKLFF.

This clone was picked up a small number of times. The chain is built from TRBV10-3 and TRBJ2-7; D is unresolved. Per the germline V gene, CDR1 is ENHRY and CDR2 is SYGVKD. CDR3 size: 14 residues. Trimming took 2 bases from V and 5 from J, leaving 13 bases between them. DNA of the CDR3: TGTGCCATCAGTGAGATTGTTAGTTCGGACGAGCAGTACTTC. Protein sequence: CAISEIVSSDEQYF.

This chain connects TRBV7-8 to TRBJ2-7; no clear D gene. The V gene's germline CDR1 is SGHVS and CDR2 FQNEAQ. CDR3 length: 11 amino acids. V was trimmed by 5 bases and J by 4 bases, leaving 6 bases between them. The CDR3 bases are TGTGCCAGCAGCCGCGAATACGAGCAGTACTTC. Amino acids: CASSREYEQYF.

V usage is TRBV5-1 and J usage is TRBJ1-1; D perhaps matches TRBD1 (5 bases). Germline assignment: CDR1 SGHRS and CDR2 YFSETQ. The CDR3 has 13 residues. The V end lost 4 bases, the J end lost 3 bases, and 10 bases lay between the germline ends. CDR3 in DNA: TGCGCCAGCAGCCTGCAGGGTGACACTGAAGCTTTCTTT. Protein: CASSLQGDTEAFF.

The chain couples TRBV18 to TRBJ1-2; no clear D gene. CDR3 size: 16 residues. The ends were cut back, 2 bases at V and 5 bases at J, with 18 bases in the middle. From germline, CDR1 is KGHSH and CDR2 LQKENI. The CDR3 bases are TGTGCCAGCTCACCAGTGACCCCCAAAGGATGGTATGGCTACACCTTC. It specifies CASSPVTPKGWYGYTF.

A few counts support this clone. The chain recombines TRBV5-6 with TRBJ2-1; no definite D call. The CDR3 sequence is 12 residues long. Germline CDR1 SGHDT, CDR2 YYEEEE. The V end was cut by 4 bases, the J end by 8 bases, with 10 bases between. For the CDR3, the DNA is TGTGCCAGCAGCCCTCTAGGAGATGAGCAGTTCTTC. It specifies CASSPLGDEQFF. Full variable domain (rest looked up from reference TRBV5-6 and TRBJ2-1): DAGVTQSPTHLIKTRGQQVTLRCSPKSGHDTVSWYQQALGQGPQFIFQYYEEEERQRGNFPDRFSGHQFPNYSSELNVNALLLGDSALYLCASSPLGDEQFFGPGTRLTVL.

The chain carries TRBV30 and TRBJ1-1; maybe TRBD1 (6 bases). Germline CDR1 is GTSNPN and CDR2 is SVGIG (reference sequence). V was shortened by 4 bases and J by 1 base, with 10 bases between the two germline ends. The CDR3 consists of 13 residues. DNA for the CDR3: TGTGCCTGGACTCGGACAGCGAACACTGAAGCTTTCTTT. As protein: CAWTRTANTEAFF.

There are a few counts of this clone. The rearrangement joins TRBV18 to TRBJ1-5; no firm D call. This CDR3 is built from 14 residues. V was trimmed by 0 bases and J by 0 bases, leaving 3 bases between them. Germline V gene data show CDR1 as KGHSH and CDR2 as LQKENI. CDR3 sequence (DNA): TGTGCCAGCTCACCACCGAATAGCAATCAGCCCCAGCATTTT. It codes for CASSPPNSNQPQHF.

The J gene is TRBJ2-7, the V gene TRBV28; D not resolved. The CDR3 has 14 residues. Trimming stripped 2 bases from V and 2 bases from J, with 10 bases between. Germline CDR1 and CDR2: MDHEN and SYDVKM. DNA of the CDR3: TGTGCCAGCAGTTTAACGGTGTGGGCCTACGAGCAGTACTTC. Protein sequence: CASSLTVWAYEQYF.

The chain uses TRBV7-9 and TRBJ1-3, with 8 bases that match TRBD1. The CDR3 extends over 14 amino acids. V dropped 8 bases and J dropped 3; count of bases not matched to a gene: 6. Germline V CDR1 and CDR2: SEHNR, FQNEAQ (reference sequence). The CDR3, as DNA: TGTGCCAGCCGCCAGGGGGCTTTTGGAAACACCATATATTTT. Amino acids: CASRQGAFGNTIYF.

In this sample, this clone turned up a few times. This chain joins TRBV6-6 and TRBJ2-7; D possibly matches TRBD1 or TRBD2 (5 bases each). The CDR3 covers 13 residues. V dropped 7 bases and J dropped 3 bases, with 13 bases sitting between them. CDR1 and CDR2 (germline): MNHNY, SVGAGI (reference sequence). CDR3 nucleotide sequence: TGTGCCAGCACCTCCAGGGACGGCTACGAGCAGTACTTC. This translates into CASTSRDGYEQYF.

This clone was counted many times. The chain employs TRBV6-1 and TRBJ2-7; 7 bases are shared with TRBD2. This CDR3 has 14 residues. J was trimmed by 0 bases and V by 5 bases; bases with no gene match: 4. Germline V gene sequence: CDR1 MNHNS, CDR2 SASEGT. For the CDR3, the DNA is TGTGCCAGCAGTCAGAGCGGGGCCTCCTACGAGCAGTACTTC. This codes for CASSQSGASYEQYF.

CDR3 loop: CASSQATTGYEQYF. In DNA form, the CDR3 reads TGTGCCAGCAGCCAAGCCACGACTGGCTACGAGCAGTACTTC. V usage is TRBV4-2 and J usage is TRBJ2-7; no firm D call. The CDR3 sequence is 14 residues long. CDR1 and CDR2 (germline): LGHNA, YNFKEQ. Trimming pared 1 base from V and 3 bases from J, leaving 10 bases between.

By share, this clone counts as medium-sized. This sequence joins TRBV7-2 and TRBJ2-7; D is uncertain. CDR1 is SGHTA and CDR2 is FQGNSA in the germline V gene. V was shortened by 5 bases and J by 5 bases, with 10 bases between the two germline ends. The CDR3 sequence is 12 residues long. This CDR3 reads CASSPTSHEQYF. The CDR3 coding sequence is TGTGCCAGCAGCCCCACCTCTCACGAGCAGTACTTC.

There are a few counts of this clone. The rearrangement links TRBV5-6 to TRBJ2-1; D may be TRBD1 (5 bases). The CDR3 spans 14 residues. Germline-derived CDR1 and CDR2 are SGHDT and YYEEEE. The V end was cut by 1 base, the J end by 7 bases, with 12 bases between. This CDR3 is CASSLLLRGNEQFF. The CDR3 DNA is TGTGCCAGCAGCTTGTTGTTAAGGGGTAATGAGCAGTTCTTC.

The V call is TRBV18, the J call TRBJ1-2, with no clear D. Germline V CDR1 and CDR2: KGHSH, LQKENI. V lost 3 bases to trimming and J lost 2 bases, with 10 bases between them. The CDR3 contains 14 residues. CDR3 protein: CASSPAGLNYGYTF. The CDR3 DNA follows: TGTGCCAGCTCACCGGCGGGATTAAACTATGGCTACACCTTC.

The chain employs TRBV6-6 and TRBJ2-7; 14 bases are shared with TRBD2. The CDR3 extends over 13 amino acids. J gave up 8 bases and V 6 bases, and 3 bases lay outside the gene matches. Germline CDR1 and CDR2: MNHNY and SVGAGI (reference sequence). The CDR3 region is CASSRTSGRQQYF. For the CDR3, the DNA is TGTGCCAGCAGCCGGACTAGCGGGAGGCAGCAGTACTTC.

This clone was seen repeatedly, ten times or more. The chain joins TRBV15 to TRBJ2-7; TRBD2 agrees at 11 bases. The V segment lost 0 bases and the J segment 4 bases; nucleotides outside the gene matches: 5. The CDR3 totals 16 residues. Germline V CDR1 and CDR2: LNHNV, YYDKDF (reference sequence). CDR3 loop: CATSRDPGTSGYEQYF. CDR3 coding DNA: TGTGCCACCAGCAGAGATCCCGGGACTAGCGGATACGAGCAGTACTTC.

This clone showed up many times. CDR3 residues: CASSLDSGSEQYF. The CDR3 coding sequence is TGTGCCAGCAGCTTAGATTCAGGGAGCGAGCAGTACTTC. V is TRBV11-3 and J is TRBJ2-7; the D gene could be TRBD1 or TRBD2 (5 bases each). Per germline, CDR1 SGHNT and CDR2 YENEEA. The CDR3 spans 13 residues. The V gene lost 0 bases and the J gene lost 6 bases, with 9 bases spanning the gap.

The chain employs TRBV20-1 and TRBJ2-1, with a weak D call TRBD2 (6 bases). Trimming removed 0 bases from V and 13 bases from J, with 10 bases in between. There are 11 residues in the CDR3. Germline V lookup: CDR1 DFQATT, CDR2 SNEGSKA (reference sequence). CDR3 sequence (DNA): TGCAGTGCTAGAGATGGACTACCACAGTTCTTC. As protein: CSARDGLPQFF.

This clone was picked up a small number of times. The rearrangement uses TRBV28 and TRBJ1-5; 7 nucleotides agree with TRBD1. Trimming removed 5 bases from V and 5 bases from J; junction bases left unmatched: 12. The V gene's germline CDR1 is MDHEN and CDR2 SYDVKM. The length of the CDR3 is 16 residues. In nucleotides, the CDR3 is TGTGCCAGCAGTCCCTATACAGGGGCAGGGGATCAGCCCCAGCATTTT. Translation: CASSPYTGAGDQPQHF.

This chain joins TRBV27 and TRBJ1-2, with a weak D call TRBD1 (5 bases). CDR1 is MNHEY, CDR2 SMNVEV, per germline (reference sequence). The V end was cut by 5 bases, the J end by 3 bases, with 10 bases between. There are 13 residues in the CDR3. CDR3: CASSPRGDYGYTF. In DNA, the CDR3 is TGTGCCAGCAGTCCAAGAGGGGACTATGGCTACACCTTC.

A few counts support this clone. The genes are TRBV28 and TRBJ1-5; TRBD1 matches at 10 bases. This CDR3 is built from 15 residues. J lost 2 bases, V lost 5 bases, and 3 bases had no gene match. In germline, CDR1 is MDHEN, CDR2 SYDVKM. The CDR3 bases are TGTGCCAGCAGTCGAGGACAGGGGGGCAATCAGCCCCAGCATTTT. This encodes CASSRGQGGNQPQHF.

Turning to this clone: The junction departs from germline at one end; a sequencing error may be responsible. This CDR3 reads CASSLGRETGELFF. The CDR3 DNA reads as TGTGCTAGCAGCTTAGGTCGGGAGACCGGGGAGCTGTTTTTT. V gene TRBV7-7 combines with J gene TRBJ2-2, with D possibly TRBD2 on 6 matching bases. CDR3 length equals 14 residues. The germline gives CDR1 SSHAT, CDR2 FNYEAQ (reference sequence).

The chain combines TRBV5-1 with TRBJ2-2, with 7 bases fitting TRBD2. There are 16 residues in the CDR3. CDR1 and CDR2 from the germline V gene are SGHRS and YFSETQ. The V segment lost 4 bases and the J segment 4 bases; nucleotides outside the gene matches: 10. The CDR3 nucleotides are TGCGCCAGCAGCCTGGAGCGCCTAGCGGCCACCGGGGAGCTGTTTTTT. Its translation: CASSLERLAATGELFF.